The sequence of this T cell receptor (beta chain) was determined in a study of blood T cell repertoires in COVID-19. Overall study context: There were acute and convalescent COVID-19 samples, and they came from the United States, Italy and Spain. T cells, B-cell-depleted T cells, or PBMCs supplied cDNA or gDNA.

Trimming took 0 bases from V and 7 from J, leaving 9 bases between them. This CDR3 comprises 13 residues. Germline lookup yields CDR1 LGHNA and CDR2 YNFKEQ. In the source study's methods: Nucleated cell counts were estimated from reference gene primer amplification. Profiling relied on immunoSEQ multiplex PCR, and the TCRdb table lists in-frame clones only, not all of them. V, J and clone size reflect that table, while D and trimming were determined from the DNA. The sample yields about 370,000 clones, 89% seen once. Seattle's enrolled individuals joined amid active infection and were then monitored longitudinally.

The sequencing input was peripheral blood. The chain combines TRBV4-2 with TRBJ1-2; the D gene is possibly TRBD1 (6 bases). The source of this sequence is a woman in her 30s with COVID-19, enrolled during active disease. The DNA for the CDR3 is TGTGCCAGCAGCCAAGAAGGGGGGGTTGGCTACACCTTC. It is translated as CASSQEGGVGYTF.